Following are 24 T cell receptor beta chains from one sample sequenced in a study of cytomegalovirus exposure and HLA in healthy donors. PCR primers comprised 60 Vbeta and 13 Jbeta primers. Data came from immunoSEQ multiplex PCR; TCRdb stores just in-frame clones and leaves some out. Among 95,000 to 150,000 clones, around 77% were seen once, and the ten largest hold around 3.9%. The sequencing sample was made of PBMCs. These receptor sequences come from a human donor in good health.

The rearrangement uses TRBV19 and TRBJ1-1; TRBD1 aligns across 11 bases. Trimming took 4 bases from V and 0 from J; bases not matched to a gene: 1. The V gene's germline CDR1 is LNHDA and CDR2 SQIVND (reference sequence). CDR3 length: 15 amino acids. DNA of the CDR3: TGTGCCAGTAGTAAGGGACAGGGGGTGAACACTGAAGCTTTCTTT. As protein: CASSKGQGVNTEAFF.

The chain links TRBV5-1 to TRBJ1-5, with TRBD1 identical over 7 bases. The CDR3 loop spans 17 amino acids. Germline lookup yields CDR1 SGHRS and CDR2 YFSETQ. Germline trimming cut 4 bases from V and 3 bases from J; bases unmatched to any gene: 13. CDR3 sequence (DNA): TGCGCCAGCAGCATGAAGCCCCGACAGGGTGACAATCAGCCCCAGCATTTT. Translation: CASSMKPRQGDNQPQHF.

This clone was detected a few times. The chain is built from TRBV5-5 and TRBJ1-1; D not certain. V was cut by 1 base and J by 1 base, with 11 bases left in between. The CDR3 has 15 residues. The germline V gene has CDR1 SGHKS and CDR2 YYEKEE (reference sequence). The CDR3 spells CASSLKAASNTEAFF. The CDR3 DNA is TGTGCCAGCAGCTTGAAAGCTGCGTCGAACACTGAAGCTTTCTTT.

This chain links TRBV9 with TRBJ1-3; D is perhaps TRBD1 (5 bases). This CDR3 comprises 16 residues. From germline, CDR1 is SGDLS and CDR2 YYNGEE. V was clipped by 0 bases and J by 3 bases, with 13 bases between them. The DNA of the CDR3 is TGTGCCAGCAGCGTAGCCGACGTGGGGGGTGGAAACACCATATATTTT. Residues: CASSVADVGGGNTIYF.

The chain has TRBV2 and TRBJ2-1; D gene unclear. Trimming took 4 bases from V and 5 from J, leaving 18 bases between them. The CDR3 is 16 amino acids. Per germline, CDR1 SNHLY and CDR2 FYNNEI. CDR3 sequence (DNA): TGTGCCAGCAGTGCCGAACTCCTTTACGCGCACAATGAGCAGTTCTTC. Translated: CASSAELLYAHNEQFF.

The V gene is TRBV7-2, the J gene TRBJ2-7, with 7 bases fitting TRBD2. Germline V gene data show CDR1 as SGHTA and CDR2 as FQGNSA. This CDR3 contains 15 residues. V shed 5 bases, J shed 2 bases, and the junction held 9 bases outside the gene matches. CDR3 sequence reads: CASSPRTSRAYEQYF. DNA for the CDR3: TGTGCCAGCAGCCCCCGGACTAGTAGGGCCTACGAGCAGTACTTC. The complete variable domain, with remaining parts taken from reference TRBV7-2 and TRBJ2-7, reads GAGVSQSPSNKVTEKGKDVELRCDPISGHTALYWYRQSLGQGLEFLIYFQGNSAPDKSGLPSDRFSAERTGGSVSTLTIQRTQQEDSAVYLCASSPRTSRAYEQYFGPGTRLTVT.

This clone showed up just once. V gene TRBV30 combines with J gene TRBJ1-2; D gene uncertain. Germline V gives CDR1 GTSNPN, CDR2 SVGIG (reference sequence). The CDR3 has 13 residues. Deletions cut 0 bases from V and 2 bases from J, with 7 bases between. The CDR3 DNA reads TGTGCCTGGAGTGTATCGGTAAACTATGGCTACACCTTC. As protein: CAWSVSVNYGYTF.

This rearrangement joins TRBV4-2 to TRBJ1-2, with 7 bases lining up with TRBD1. This CDR3 spans 14 amino acids. The germline V gene has CDR1 LGHNA and CDR2 YNFKEQ. With 0 bases clipped from V and 4 bases from J, the junction kept 2 bases outside the gene matches. CDR3 amino acids: CASSQEDRTYGYTF. Here the CDR3 DNA reads TGTGCCAGCAGCCAAGAGGACAGGACCTATGGCTACACCTTC.

The rearrangement uses TRBV15 and TRBJ1-1; no definite D call. Per the germline V gene, CDR1 is LNHNV and CDR2 is YYDKDF (reference sequence). The CDR3 sequence is 15 residues long. The V end lost 0 bases, the J end lost 1 base, and 9 bases lay between the germline ends. This chain's CDR3 is CATSRDRGGNTEAFF. The CDR3 coding sequence is TGTGCCACCAGCAGAGATAGAGGTGGGAACACTGAAGCTTTCTTT.

The rearrangement joins TRBV9 to TRBJ2-7, with 7 bases lining up with TRBD2. The ends lost 2 bases at V and 3 bases at J; junction bases unmatched: 11. The CDR3 is 16 residues long. The germline V gene encodes CDR1 SGDLS and CDR2 YYNGEE. CDR3 sequence: CASSVRSLAPRYEQYF. The CDR3 DNA reads TGTGCCAGCAGCGTTCGCTCACTAGCGCCACGCTACGAGCAGTACTTC.

This clone has only a few counts. CDR3 sequence (DNA): TGTGCCAGCAGCTTAGGAGGCGGGAGGGCCATTACATATGAGCAGTTCTTC. It is translated as CASSLGGGRAITYEQFF. The V gene is TRBV7-9, the J gene TRBJ2-1, with TRBD2 identical over 9 bases. Unmatched junction bases numbered 12, after V lost 1 base and J lost 8 bases. The CDR3 extends over 17 amino acids. From germline, CDR1 is SEHNR and CDR2 FQNEAQ (reference sequence). The full variable domain, with the rest looked up from reference TRBV7-9 and TRBJ2-1, is DTGVSQNPRHKITKRGQNVTFRCDPISEHNRLYWYRQTLGQGPEFLTYFQNEAQLEKSRLLSDRFSAERPKGSFSTLEIQRTEQGDSAMYLCASSLGGGRAITYEQFFGPGTRLTVL.

The chain is built from TRBV23-1 and TRBJ2-5, with 8 bases fitting TRBD1. TRBV23-1 belongs to the ORF category, with a function that is uncertain. V lost 1 base and J lost 5; bases outside the gene matches: 0. The CDR3 is 13 amino acids. In DNA, the CDR3 is TGCGCCAGCAGTCAATGGACAGGGGAGACCCAGTACTTC. Amino acids: CASSQWTGETQYF.

This clone showed up just a few times. The V and J genes are TRBV11-2 and TRBJ2-1; D is possibly TRBD1 (5 bases). The CDR3 has 15 amino acids. The V gene lost 0 bases and the J gene lost 5 bases, with 11 bases spanning the gap. CDR1 and CDR2 from the germline V gene are SGHAT and FQNNGV. The CDR3 loop is CASSLERDRNNEQFF. CDR3 nucleotides: TGTGCCAGCAGCTTAGAAAGAGACAGAAACAATGAGCAGTTCTTC. The full variable domain, completed using reference TRBV11-2 and TRBJ2-1, is EAGVAQSPRYKIIEKRQSVAFWCNPISGHATLYWYQQILGQGPKLLIQFQNNGVVDDSQLPKDRFSAERLKGVDSTLKIQPAKLEDSAVYLCASSLERDRNNEQFFGPGTRLTVL.

CDR3 DNA: TGTGCCATCGCCCCAGGGACATTTTCCTACGAGCAGTACTTC. It yields the protein CAIAPGTFSYEQYF. The rearrangement joins TRBV28 to TRBJ2-7, with D perhaps matching TRBD1 (6 bases). This CDR3 has 14 residues. The germline V gene encodes CDR1 MDHEN and CDR2 SYDVKM. The V and J ends lost 10 bases and 1 base respectively, with 17 bases between them.

This chain uses TRBV7-3 with TRBJ2-1, with TRBD1 matching 7 bases. The junction had 8 bases not matched to a gene; V was cut back by 2 bases and J by 7 bases. Germline V lookup: CDR1 SGHTA, CDR2 FQGTGA. The CDR3 contains 15 residues. For the CDR3, the DNA is TGTGCCAGCAGCTTATCCCCAAGACAGGGTAATGAGCAGTTCTTC. Translation gives CASSLSPRQGNEQFF.

The chain has TRBV7-9 and TRBJ1-2; 7 nucleotides agree with TRBD1. This CDR3 is built from 16 residues. V lost 5 bases, J lost 0 bases, and 9 bases stayed unmatched. In germline, CDR1 is SEHNR, CDR2 FQNEAQ (reference sequence). The CDR3 coding sequence is TGTGCCAGCAGCCTCGGGACAGCGAGAGCTAACTATGGCTACACCTTC. This encodes CASSLGTARANYGYTF.

V is TRBV6-1 and J is TRBJ2-2, with D possibly TRBD1 on 6 matching bases. The CDR3 consists of 14 residues. Germline loops: CDR1 MNHNS, CDR2 SASEGT. With 6 bases removed from V and 1 base from J, the gap between germline ends came to 9 bases. CDR3 in DNA: TGTGCCAGCAGGGACAGCATGAACACCGGGGAGCTGTTTTTT. This sequence encodes CASRDSMNTGELFF.

The chain links TRBV9 to TRBJ2-2, with a weak D call TRBD2 (6 bases). V lost 0 bases and J 6 bases, leaving 9 bases between the germline ends. Germline-derived CDR1 and CDR2 are SGDLS and YYNGEE. The CDR3 spans 14 residues. CDR3 region: CASSVVWGAGELFF. The DNA of the CDR3 is TGTGCCAGCAGCGTAGTATGGGGGGCCGGGGAGCTGTTTTTT.

The rearrangement uses TRBV6-1 and TRBJ2-7; possibly TRBD1 for D (5 bases). The CDR3 runs to 14 residues. Germline CDR1 and CDR2: MNHNS and SASEGT. The V end lost 7 bases, the J end lost 2 bases, and 15 bases lay between the germline ends. The CDR3 is CASILDTLAYEQYF. DNA for the CDR3: TGTGCCAGCATCTTGGACACGCTGGCCTACGAGCAGTACTTC.

The genes are TRBV4-1 and TRBJ2-7; the D gene is possibly TRBD1 (6 bases). CDR3 length: 18 amino acids. V was cut by 0 bases and J by 2 bases, with 20 bases left in between. Germline CDR1 is MGHRA and CDR2 is YSYEKL. This CDR3 reads CASSQDGGPIVRTYEQYF. The CDR3 nucleotides read TGCGCCAGCAGCCAAGATGGGGGCCCGATTGTCCGTACCTACGAGCAGTACTTC.

The rearrangement uses TRBV4-1 and TRBJ2-3, with 10 bases matching TRBD2. Per the germline V gene, CDR1 is MGHRA and CDR2 is YSYEKL. V dropped 1 base and J dropped 4; count of bases not matched to a gene: 2. This CDR3 is built from 15 residues. The CDR3 region is CASSQASGGPDTQYF. The CDR3 DNA reads TGCGCCAGCAGCCAAGCTAGCGGGGGTCCAGATACGCAGTATTTT.

V and J are TRBV7-9 and TRBJ1-1; D gene uncertain. Trimming removed 5 bases from V and 0 bases from J, with 13 bases in between. Germline V gene lookup returns CDR1 SEHNR and CDR2 FQNEAQ (reference sequence). The CDR3 has 15 residues. This chain's CDR3 is CASSPWQSMNTEAFF. CDR3 nucleotide sequence: TGTGCCAGCAGCCCATGGCAGTCCATGAACACTGAAGCTTTCTTT.

The chain employs TRBV5-6 and TRBJ2-7; D is undetermined. V lost 0 bases and J 7 bases, leaving 5 bases between the germline ends. The CDR3 sequence is 11 residues long. Germline V lookup: CDR1 SGHDT, CDR2 YYEEEE. The CDR3 region is CASSLAREQYF. As DNA, the CDR3 is TGTGCCAGCAGCTTGGCCAGAGAGCAGTACTTC.

This chain uses TRBV10-3 with TRBJ1-1; TRBD1 matches 8 bases. The length of the CDR3 is 14 residues. After removal of 6 bases from V and 5 bases from J, the junction contained 8 bases not matched to a gene. CDR1 ENHRY and CDR2 SYGVKD come from the germline V gene. The chain's CDR3 is CAIRVDRARTEAFF. The CDR3 nucleotides read TGTGCCATCAGGGTGGACAGGGCCCGAACTGAAGCTTTCTTT.